The sequence of this T cell receptor (beta chain) was determined in a study of tumor-infiltrating lymphocytes in primary liver carcinoma. The CDR3 runs 17 residues. In germline, CDR1 is SNHLY, CDR2 FYNNEI. J lost 4 bases, V lost 6 bases, and 9 bases had no gene match. It was from approximately 20-30 mg of unsorted bulk tissue that RNA and DNA were co-extracted. The researchers produced TCR beta cDNA from approximately 460 ng total RNA with a constant-region primer. What produced the TCR beta libraries was three nested multiplex PCR rounds using slightly modified ARM-PCR. The opening two PCR rounds, around 11 cycles each, paired TRBV1-TRBV30 forward primers with a C-beta reverse primer. TCRdb passed the multiplex PCR reads through MiXCR, listing each CDR3 protein once. Altogether 95,000 to 100,000 distinct CDR3 sequences are present, 55% to 80% being singletons, with the ten largest covering about 12%.

Sequenced sample: liver tumor tissue from sampling region 2. Specified subset: tumor region T2, inferior pole. The sequence was obtained from a woman aged 60-70 years with primary liver carcinoma and hepatitis B virus infection. V is TRBV2 and J is TRBJ2-1; 13 positions match TRBD2. CDR3 DNA sequence: TGTGCCAGCAGCTCCACCCAGACTAGCGGGAGGTACAATGAGCAGTTCTTC. Its translation: CASSSTQTSGRYNEQFF.